Each of the 25 T cell receptor beta chains below was sequenced from the same sample in a study of blood T cell repertoires in COVID-19. TCRdb's table, derived via immunoSEQ multiplex PCR, lists solely in-frame clones and lacks some. The data contain around 340,000 clones, more than 70% of them singletons. The sequencing sample was made of peripheral blood. The receptors stem from a woman aged 55-70 years with COVID-19, enrolled during active disease.

The rearrangement links TRBV28 to TRBJ1-4; D possibly corresponds to TRBD1 (6 bases). The CDR3 loop spans 16 amino acids. CDR1 and CDR2 from the germline V gene are MDHEN and SYDVKM. Between the trimmed V and J ends, which lost 5 bases and 0 bases, there was a span of 13 bases. CDR3 coding DNA: TGTGCCAGCAGTCACCAAAAGGGGGCAACTAATGAAAAACTGTTTTTT. Translating it yields CASSHQKGATNEKLFF.

This clone has just one count. This sequence joins TRBV5-1 and TRBJ1-1; D remains ambiguous. Trimming shortened V by 4 bases and J by 4 bases, and 14 bases separated the two germline ends. This CDR3 has 14 residues. Germline loops: CDR1 SGHRS, CDR2 YFSETQ. The CDR3 region has the DNA TGCGCCAGCAGCCGTCCTGCTGAGGGCACTGAAGCTTTCTTT. Translation gives CASSRPAEGTEAFF.

This clone was seen a handful of times. In nucleotides, the CDR3 is TGTGCCAGCACTACGGGGGGGCCCTACGAGCAGTACTTC. This codes for CASTTGGPYEQYF. The chain carries TRBV6-5 and TRBJ2-7; 8 nucleotides match TRBD2. This CDR3 has 13 residues. The V gene end was trimmed by 7 bases and the J gene end by 2 bases; junction bases not matched to a gene: 4. Germline loops: CDR1 MNHEY, CDR2 SVGAGI.

This clone was picked up one time. The gene calls are TRBV29-1 and TRBJ1-3; maybe TRBD1 (5 bases). Trimming removed 6 bases from V and 1 base from J, with 7 bases in between. This CDR3 is 12 amino acids long. Germline values: CDR1 SQVTM, CDR2 ANQGSEA. CDR3: CSVDTSGNTIYF. The CDR3 nucleotides are TGCAGCGTGGACACTTCTGGAAACACCATATATTTT.

The genes are TRBV9 and TRBJ2-1, with D uncertain. The germline V gene has CDR1 SGDLS and CDR2 YYNGEE. Trimming shortened V by 4 bases and J by 5 bases, and 10 bases separated the two germline ends. CDR3 length equals 13 residues. The DNA for the CDR3 is TGTGCCAGCAGCCCAGCGCTGGACAATGAGCAGTTCTTC. As protein: CASSPALDNEQFF. Full variable domain (outside the CDR3, taken from reference TRBV9 and TRBJ2-1): DSGVTQTPKHLITATGQRVTLRCSPRSGDLSVYWYQQSLDQGLQFLIQYYNGEERAKGNILERFSAQQFPDLHSELNLSSLELGDSALYFCASSPALDNEQFFGPGTRLTVL.

The chain joins TRBV5-1 to TRBJ1-1; 9 bases map to TRBD1. V lost 3 bases, J lost 3 bases, and 3 bases stayed unmatched. The germline CDR1 and CDR2 sequences are SGHRS and YFSETQ. This CDR3 region has 14 residues. CDR3 nucleotide sequence: TGCGCCAGCAGCTCGAGGACAGGGGACACTGAAGCTTTCTTT. Protein product: CASSSRTGDTEAFF.

The chain employs TRBV15 and TRBJ2-1; 10 nucleotides match TRBD2. Germline V lookup: CDR1 LNHNV, CDR2 YYDKDF (reference sequence). The junction had 5 bases not matched to a gene; V was cut back by 2 bases and J by 4 bases. The CDR3 covers 16 residues. The CDR3: CATSRSLAGGYNEQFF. Written as DNA, the CDR3 is TGTGCCACCAGCAGATCCTTAGCGGGGGGTTACAATGAGCAGTTCTTC.

The chain has TRBV9 and TRBJ2-5, with 10 bases identical to TRBD1. This CDR3 spans 14 amino acids. CDR1 is SGDLS and CDR2 is YYNGEE in the germline V gene. V was clipped by 3 bases and J by 5 bases; unmatched bases: 4. CDR3 DNA: TGTGCCAGCAGCGCGGGACAGGGGCTGGAGACCCAGTACTTC. It specifies CASSAGQGLETQYF.

The chain has TRBV28 and TRBJ1-3; no clear D gene. The germline V gene encodes CDR1 MDHEN and CDR2 SYDVKM. The CDR3 loop spans 13 amino acids. V lost 10 bases to trimming and J lost 1 base, with 11 bases between them. This CDR3 is CAIFEGSGNTIYF. The DNA for the CDR3 is TGTGCCATCTTCGAGGGTTCTGGAAACACCATATATTTT.

J is TRBJ2-5 and V is TRBV12-3 or TRBV12-4; 7 nucleotides line up with TRBD1. The junction had 5 bases not matched to a gene; V was cut back by 6 bases and J by 4 bases. This CDR3 has 13 amino acids. The CDR3 is CASRRQGGETQYF. The CDR3 coding sequence is TGTGCCAGCAGGAGACAGGGTGGAGAGACCCAGTACTTC.

The gene calls are TRBV6-1 and TRBJ1-3, with 9 bases fitting TRBD1. CDR1 and CDR2 (germline): MNHNS, SASEGT. V was pared by 3 bases and J by 5 bases, with 11 bases of the junction left unmatched. The CDR3 covers 17 residues. The CDR3 spells CASSETVLQGARNTIYF. In nucleotides, the CDR3 is TGTGCCAGCAGTGAGACCGTACTACAGGGGGCTCGAAACACCATATATTTT.

The gene calls are TRBV19 and TRBJ1-2; D not resolved. Trimming stripped 2 bases from V and 4 bases from J, with 8 bases between. The CDR3 loop spans 13 amino acids. Per the germline V gene, CDR1 is LNHDA and CDR2 is SQIVND (reference sequence). CDR3 loop: CASSISGFYGYTF. CDR3 in DNA: TGTGCCAGTAGTATATCCGGGTTCTATGGCTACACCTTC.

This chain connects TRBV5-6 to TRBJ1-2; D is possibly TRBD1 (5 bases). Germline V CDR1 and CDR2: SGHDT, YYEEEE. The V and J ends lost 1 base and 5 bases respectively, with 12 bases between them. The CDR3 has 14 amino acids. The CDR3 sequence: CASSLKGKGYGYTF. The CDR3 bases are TGTGCCAGCAGCTTGAAGGGGAAGGGTTATGGCTACACCTTC.

J is TRBJ2-4 and V is TRBV6-5, with D tentatively TRBD1 (5 bases). Germline CDR1 is MNHEY and CDR2 is SVGAGI. The V and J ends lost 7 bases and 0 bases respectively, with 10 bases between them. This CDR3 has 14 residues. The CDR3 sequence is CASTDSLAKNIQYF. The DNA for the CDR3 is TGTGCCAGCACCGACAGTCTAGCCAAAAACATTCAGTACTTC.

The rearrangement uses TRBV15 and TRBJ2-7; D gene unclear. Germline CDR1 and CDR2: LNHNV and YYDKDF (reference sequence). The V end was cut by 3 bases, the J end by 3 bases, with 9 bases between. CDR3 length: 13 amino acids. The CDR3 spells CATSSWPNYEQYF. CDR3 nucleotide sequence: TGTGCCACCAGCAGCTGGCCCAACTACGAGCAGTACTTC.

This clone was seen only a few times. The chain employs TRBV5-1 and TRBJ1-1, with D uncertain. Deletions cut 0 bases from V and 7 bases from J, with 13 bases between. Germline V gene sequence: CDR1 SGHRS, CDR2 YFSETQ. CDR3 length: 14 amino acids. In DNA, the CDR3 is TGCGCCAGCAGCTTGGATCGGGGTGCAGTTGAAGCTTTCTTT. Translated: CASSLDRGAVEAFF.

The chain links TRBV4-1 to TRBJ2-7; no clear D gene. The V and J ends lost 1 base and 4 bases respectively, with 8 bases between them. The length of the CDR3 is 13 residues. Germline assignment: CDR1 MGHRA and CDR2 YSYEKL. DNA for the CDR3: TGCGCCAGCAGCCAAGTAACTGCATACGAGCAGTACTTC. Translation gives CASSQVTAYEQYF.

The chain has TRBV9 and TRBJ1-2; D is unresolved. The CDR3 length is 15 residues. The germline V gene has CDR1 SGDLS and CDR2 YYNGEE. The V and J ends lost 2 bases and 0 bases respectively, with 11 bases between them. The CDR3 coding sequence is TGTGCCAGCAGCGTGGGCGCAGTCTCTAACTATGGCTACACCTTC. It encodes CASSVGAVSNYGYTF.

The J gene is TRBJ2-7, the V gene TRBV3-1 (or the pseudogene TRBV3-2); 11 bases are shared with TRBD2. After removal of 4 bases from V and 5 bases from J, the junction contained 4 bases not matched to a gene. The CDR3 consists of 14 residues. CDR1 LGHDT and CDR2 YNNKEL come from the germline V gene (reference sequence). Here the CDR3 reads CASSLAGGPHEQYF. In DNA form, the CDR3 reads TGTGCCAGCAGCCTAGCGGGGGGGCCCCACGAGCAGTACTTC.

This chain connects TRBV19 to TRBJ1-1; D is unclear. Germline CDR1 and CDR2: LNHDA and SQIVND (reference sequence). CDR3 length: 14 amino acids. The ends were cut back, 7 bases at V and 1 base at J, with 13 bases in the middle. The CDR3 loop is CASKNSRENTEAFF. The DNA for the CDR3 is TGTGCCAGTAAGAATTCACGGGAGAACACTGAAGCTTTCTTT.

The chain uses TRBV2 and TRBJ2-5; 8 nucleotides match TRBD2. The CDR3 spans 16 residues. V gave up 7 bases and J gave up 1 base; unmatched junction bases: 11. Germline-derived CDR1 and CDR2 are SNHLY and FYNNEI. CDR3 residues: CASKRAGGALQETQYF. CDR3 bases: TGTGCCAGCAAGAGGGCCGGGGGGGCCCTCCAAGAGACCCAGTACTTC.

The J gene is TRBJ1-1, the V gene TRBV30; unclear D gene. Trimming took 2 bases from V and 8 from J, leaving 6 bases between them. This CDR3 is 10 amino acids long. CDR1 and CDR2 from the germline V gene are GTSNPN and SVGIG (reference sequence). The CDR3 nucleotides read TGTGCCTGGAGTCGACTAGAAGCTTTCTTT. It encodes CAWSRLEAFF. The complete variable domain, with remaining parts taken from reference TRBV30 and TRBJ1-1, reads SQTIHQWPATLVQPVGSPLSLECTVEGTSNPNLYWYRQAAGRGLQLLFYSVGIGQISSEVPQNLSASRPQDRQFILSSKKLLLSDSGFYLCAWSRLEAFFGQGTRLTVV.

The V gene is TRBV6-6, the J gene TRBJ1-5, with 8 bases lining up with TRBD1. CDR3 length: 13 residues. The V gene's germline CDR1 is MNHNY and CDR2 SVGAGI (reference sequence). Losses at the gene ends were 6 bases for V and 5 bases for J; bases not matched to a gene: 3. The CDR3 spells CASSLGQDQPQHF. The CDR3 nucleotides read TGTGCCAGCAGCCTGGGACAGGATCAGCCCCAGCATTTT.

The chain employs TRBV7-9 and TRBJ2-5; 9 nucleotides agree with TRBD1. CDR1 and CDR2 (germline): SEHNR, FQNEAQ (reference sequence). The CDR3 is 15 amino acids. Unmatched junction bases numbered 5, after V lost 4 bases and J lost 2 bases. CDR3 region: CASSSGQGKQETQYF. The CDR3 nucleotides are TGTGCCAGCAGCTCTGGACAGGGGAAACAAGAGACCCAGTACTTC. The full variable domain, its missing parts supplied by reference TRBV7-9 and TRBJ2-5, is DTGVSQNPRHKITKRGQNVTFRCDPISEHNRLYWYRQTLGQGPEFLTYFQNEAQLEKSRLLSDRFSAERPKGSFSTLEIQRTEQGDSAMYLCASSSGQGKQETQYFGPGTRLLVL.

The chain carries TRBV12-3 or TRBV12-4 and TRBJ1-3; 8 bases match TRBD1. The CDR3 runs 13 residues. V gave up 5 bases and J gave up 8 bases; unmatched junction bases: 5. CDR3 amino acids: CASSAGTGDTIYF. The CDR3 DNA follows: TGTGCCAGCAGTGCCGGGACAGGCGACACCATATATTTT.